The clone carrying this T cell receptor (beta chain) has just a few counts. The record originates from a study of cytomegalovirus exposure and HLA in healthy donors. V gave up 0 bases and J gave up 5 bases; unmatched junction bases: 9. Per the germline V gene, CDR1 is SGHRS and CDR2 is YFSETQ. CDR3 length: 17 residues. Vbeta (60) and Jbeta (13) primers were used in the PCR. Produced via immunoSEQ multiplex PCR; TCRdb's table is partial and in-frame only. Of 100,000 to 150,000 clones in the sample, around four fifths were seen once. The chain uses TRBV5-1 and TRBJ1-5; 9 nucleotides line up with TRBD1. The TCR sequence derives from a man younger than 40 in good health and CMV-seropositive. Sequencing input: PBMCs. The CDR3 DNA reads as TGCGCCAGCAGCTTGGAGCCCCGGGACAGGGACTATCAGCCCCAGCATTTT. This encodes CASSLEPRDRDYQPQHF.